This TCR beta chain was captured in a study of identical twins. Points from the study as a whole: Recombination models fit unrelated individuals' TCR alpha sharing but underestimated twins'. Without tracking the same donors, conclusions rested on cross-sectional statistical analysis. Beta out-of-frame twin sharing showed a weaker excess.

CDR3 size: 16 residues. Germline V lookup: CDR1 SNHLY, CDR2 FYNNEI. V dropped 5 bases and J dropped 5; count of bases not matched to a gene: 10. Each CDR3 protein is one row after TCRdb ran MiXCR on the 5' RACE reads. The table has fewer than 500,000 distinct CDR3 sequences, around an eighth seen once; the top ten hold about 0.97%. Details on this clonotype: Antigen: not known.

The same sample was also studied in work on yellow fever vaccine responses in identical twins.

The chain carries TRBV2 and TRBJ2-5; 11 bases map to TRBD1. The clonotype was recovered from a woman aged 18-29 years in good health. Source material: CD4+ T cells sorted from blood. The CDR3 reads CASSFPGQGVRETQYF. CDR3 nucleotides: TGTGCCAGCAGTTTCCCGGGACAGGGGGTTCGGGAGACCCAGTACTTC.